The 14 T cell receptor beta chains reported below all come from one sample, sequenced in a study of shared clonotypes between healthy human individuals. Sequenced by immunoSEQ multiplex PCR; TCRdb stores in-frame clones only, minus some. The sample has about half a million clones, about 72% seen once. The sequencing input was PBMCs. These receptor sequences come from a woman between 35 and 50 years old in good health. Some clones in this sample may be carry-over from other donors' samples.

J is TRBJ2-7 and V is TRBV25-1, with D perhaps matching TRBD2 (5 bases). There are 14 residues in the CDR3. Trimming cost V 9 bases and J 1 base, with 16 bases left between them. CDR1 and CDR2 from the germline V gene are MGHDK and SYGVNS. This CDR3 reads CASEETGGSYEQYF. The CDR3 bases are TGTGCCAGTGAAGAGACCGGAGGTTCCTACGAGCAGTACTTC.

The J gene is TRBJ2-1, the V gene TRBV4-1; 8 bases match TRBD2. Germline trimming cut 4 bases from V and 8 bases from J; bases unmatched to any gene: 10. The CDR3 contains 15 residues. Germline CDR1 is MGHRA and CDR2 is YSYEKL. The CDR3 region has the DNA TGCGCCAGCAGCCTGCCAGCGGGAGTGGGCGATGAGCAGTTCTTC. As protein: CASSLPAGVGDEQFF.

To note about this clone: A far larger clone is off by one base, so a read error is likely. The chain carries TRBV20-1 and TRBJ2-7, with a weak D call TRBD1 (6 bases). This CDR3 is built from 11 residues. Germline CDR1 and CDR2: DFQATT and SNEGSKA (reference sequence). CDR3: CSAGGPYEQHF. In DNA form, the CDR3 reads TGCAGTGCTGGGGGCCCCTACGAGCAGCACTTC.

The CDR3, as DNA: TGCGCCAGCAGCTCACGGACTAGCGGGGCAGATACGCAGTATTTT. This encodes CASSSRTSGADTQYF. V is TRBV5-1 and J is TRBJ2-3; TRBD2 matches at 12 bases. This CDR3 is built from 15 residues. After removal of 3 bases from V and 4 bases from J, the junction contained 3 bases not matched to a gene. Germline CDR1 is SGHRS and CDR2 is YFSETQ.

This chain uses TRBV6-5 with TRBJ1-2, with 8 bases that match TRBD1. The germline gives CDR1 MNHEY, CDR2 SVGAGI. V was pared by 6 bases and J by 2 bases, with 5 bases of the junction left unmatched. CDR3 length equals 14 residues. In DNA form, the CDR3 reads TGTGCCAGCAGCCTTCGGACAGGGAACTATGGCTACACCTTC. It yields the protein CASSLRTGNYGYTF.

The table lists this clone with a count of one. This chain uses TRBV14 with TRBJ2-7, with D possibly TRBD2 on 6 matching bases. In germline, CDR1 is SGHDN, CDR2 FVKESK. V was shortened by 2 bases and J by 6 bases, with 14 bases between the two germline ends. The CDR3 consists of 14 residues. CDR3 loop: CASSQSRELVEQYF. The CDR3 coding sequence is TGTGCCAGCAGCCAATCTCGGGAGCTGGTCGAGCAGTACTTC.

The chain has TRBV23-1 and TRBJ2-5; TRBD1 is a possible D gene (6 bases). TRBV23-1 counts as an open reading frame of uncertain function. V was trimmed by 4 bases and J by 5 bases, leaving 17 bases between them. The CDR3 is 15 amino acids. CDR3 DNA sequence: TGCGCCAGCAGTCCGTCGGACAGTTATGGCGAGACCCAGTACTTC. Protein product: CASSPSDSYGETQYF.

This clone appeared once. The rearrangement uses TRBV7-3 and TRBJ1-6, with D hard to call. This CDR3 is built from 12 residues. Trimming pared 1 base from V and 9 bases from J, leaving 4 bases between. Germline V gene sequence: CDR1 SGHTA, CDR2 FQGTGA. The CDR3 nucleotides are TGTGCCAGCAGCTTAAACATTTCACCCCTCCACTTT. Translating gives CASSLNISPLHF.

Here the CDR3 reads CASSLTGRPDTQYF. The CDR3 DNA sequence: TGTGCCAGCAGCCTAACAGGGCGGCCAGATACGCAGTATTTT. This chain connects TRBV5-4 to TRBJ2-3; tentative D call: TRBD1 (6 bases). Germline V gene data show CDR1 as SGHNT and CDR2 as YYREEE (reference sequence). This CDR3 spans 14 amino acids. V lost 4 bases and J 4 bases, leaving 13 bases between the germline ends.

This chain's CDR3 is CASSLVGDPYNEQFF. CDR3 nucleotide sequence: TGTGCCAGCAGCTTAGTCGGAGACCCCTACAATGAGCAGTTCTTC. The rearrangement uses TRBV11-2 and TRBJ2-1; D is unclear. The CDR3 totals 15 residues. Trimming removed 1 base from V and 2 bases from J, with 9 bases in between. Germline loops: CDR1 SGHAT, CDR2 FQNNGV.

The chain recombines TRBV7-2 with TRBJ2-5, with D unresolved. V lost 5 bases and J lost 5, with 12 bases in between. The CDR3 extends over 13 amino acids. Per germline, CDR1 SGHTA and CDR2 FQGNSA. The CDR3, as DNA: TGTGCCAGCAGCCAGCGCTCCACGGAGACCCAGTACTTC. It is translated as CASSQRSTETQYF.

There are a few counts of this clone. The chain carries TRBV5-5 and TRBJ1-1, with D hard to call. The CDR3 sequence is 14 residues long. The V end lost 0 bases, the J end lost 4 bases, and 10 bases lay between the germline ends. Germline V gene data show CDR1 as SGHKS and CDR2 as YYEKEE (reference sequence). Here the CDR3 reads CASSLVGYPTEAFF. CDR3 DNA: TGTGCCAGCAGCTTGGTCGGGTACCCCACTGAAGCTTTCTTT. The variable domain in full, completed from reference TRBV5-5 and TRBJ1-1, reads DAGVTQSPTHLIKTRGQQVTLRCSPISGHKSVSWYQQVLGQGPQFIFQYYEKEERGRGNFPDRFSARQFPNYSSELNVNALLLGDSALYLCASSLVGYPTEAFFGQGTRLTVV.

The chain is built from TRBV29-1 and TRBJ2-1, with TRBD2 identical over 8 bases. Germline CDR1 SQVTM, CDR2 ANQGSEA. The CDR3 is made up of 13 amino acids. The V segment lost 2 bases and the J segment 5 bases; nucleotides outside the gene matches: 2. CDR3 region: CSVELAGHNEQFF. DNA for the CDR3: TGCAGCGTTGAACTAGCGGGCCACAATGAGCAGTTCTTC.

The CDR3 coding sequence is TGCGCCAGCAGCCCTATAGGGCGGGGACTCACCTACGAGCAGTACTTC. Its protein is CASSPIGRGLTYEQYF. The chain employs TRBV4-1 and TRBJ2-7, with D possibly matching TRBD2 (6 bases). Germline CDR1 reads MGHRA; CDR2 reads YSYEKL. The V end lost 4 bases, the J end lost 2 bases, and 18 bases lay between the germline ends. CDR3 length: 16 amino acids.